This T cell receptor (beta chain) was sequenced for a study of long-term antiretroviral therapy in people with HIV. Version v3.0 of the immunoSEQ assay was performed at survey level. A target of about 35,000-55,000 T-cell genomes per sample was set for sequencing. Clones were sequenced by immunoSEQ multiplex PCR, and TCRdb holds only the in-frame ones, with some missing. Of around 26,000 clones detected, roughly three quarters appear once; the ten largest clones hold around 11%. Overall study findings and caveats: Narrower CDR3 length ranges marked HIV repertoires relative to controls. Blood in the study was drawn between the mid-2000s and the late 2010s, possibly under older ART regimens, which may be less effective than current ones. With ART, diversity went up but was still lower than in transplant donor controls.

There are a few counts of this clone. The antigen is undetermined. The V end lost 3 bases, the J end lost 5 bases, and 8 bases lay between the germline ends. The CDR3 is made up of 12 amino acids. Per the germline V gene, CDR1 is SEHNR and CDR2 is FQNEAQ (reference sequence). The V gene is TRBV7-9, the J gene TRBJ2-7, with unresolved D. Source: unsorted PBMCs, taken 1.1 years before starting antiretroviral therapy. The receptor was isolated from a woman aged 40 to 50 with HIV. This chain's CDR3 is CASSFDGHEQYF. The CDR3, as DNA: TGTGCCAGCAGCTTTGATGGACACGAGCAGTACTTC.